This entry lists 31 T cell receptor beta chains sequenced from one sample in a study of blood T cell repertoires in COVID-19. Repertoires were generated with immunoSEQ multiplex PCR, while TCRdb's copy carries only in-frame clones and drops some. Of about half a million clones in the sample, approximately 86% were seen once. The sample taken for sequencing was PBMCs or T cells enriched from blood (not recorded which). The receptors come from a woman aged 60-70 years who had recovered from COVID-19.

Here the CDR3 DNA reads TGTGCCAGCATCCAGTTTGCGGGGAGGGTTGCAGATACGCAGTATTTT. Translation gives CASIQFAGRVADTQYF. The chain joins TRBV7-2 to TRBJ2-3, with 7 bases identical to TRBD2. The CDR3 covers 16 residues. The trim removed 7 bases at V and 4 bases at J, leaving 14 bases unmatched. Germline values: CDR1 SGHTA, CDR2 FQGNSA. The entire variable domain, with the rest obtained from reference TRBV7-2 and TRBJ2-3, is as follows: GAGVSQSPSNKVTEKGKDVELRCDPISGHTALYWYRQSLGQGLEFLIYFQGNSAPDKSGLPSDRFSAERTGGSVSTLTIQRTQQEDSAVYLCASIQFAGRVADTQYFGPGTRLTVL.

DNA of the CDR3: TGTGCCAGCAGCTTGGTTAGCGGGGGGTCCCAAGAGACCCAGTACTTC. Translating gives CASSLVSGGSQETQYF. The rearrangement uses TRBV5-4 and TRBJ2-5; 10 bases are shared with TRBD2. The CDR3 runs to 16 residues. The V segment lost 0 bases and the J segment 1 base; nucleotides outside the gene matches: 3. Germline V gene data show CDR1 as SGHNT and CDR2 as YYREEE (reference sequence). Together with reference TRBV5-4 and TRBJ2-5, the CDR3 gives the full variable domain: ETGVTQSPTHLIKTRGQQVTLRCSSQSGHNTVSWYQQALGQGPQFIFQYYREEENGRGNFPPRFSGLQFPNYSSELNVNALELDDSALYLCASSLVSGGSQETQYFGPGTRLLVL.

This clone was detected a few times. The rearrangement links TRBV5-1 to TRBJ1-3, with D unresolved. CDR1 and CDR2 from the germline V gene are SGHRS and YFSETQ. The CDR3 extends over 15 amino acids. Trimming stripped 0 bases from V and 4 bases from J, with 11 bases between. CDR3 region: CASSLARGAGNTIYF. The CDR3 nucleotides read TGCGCCAGCAGCTTGGCCCGGGGAGCAGGAAACACCATATATTTT.

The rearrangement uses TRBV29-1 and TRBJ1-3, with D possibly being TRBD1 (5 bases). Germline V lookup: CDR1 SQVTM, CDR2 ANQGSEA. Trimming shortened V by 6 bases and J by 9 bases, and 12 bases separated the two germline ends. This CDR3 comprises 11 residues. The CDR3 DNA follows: TGCAGCGTACAGGAGTCGGGCACCATATATTTT. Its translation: CSVQESGTIYF.

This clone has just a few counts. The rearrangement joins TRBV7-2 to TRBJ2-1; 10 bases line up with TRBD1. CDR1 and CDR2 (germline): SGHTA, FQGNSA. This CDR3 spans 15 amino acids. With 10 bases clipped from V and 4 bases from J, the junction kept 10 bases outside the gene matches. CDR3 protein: CATQPGTGVYNEQFF. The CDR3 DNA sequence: TGTGCCACTCAACCCGGGACAGGGGTTTACAATGAGCAGTTCTTC.

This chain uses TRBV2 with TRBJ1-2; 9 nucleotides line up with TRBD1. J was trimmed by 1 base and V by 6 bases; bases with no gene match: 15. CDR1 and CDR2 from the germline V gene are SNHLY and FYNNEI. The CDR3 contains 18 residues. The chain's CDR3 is CASRGPPGTGSSNYGYTF. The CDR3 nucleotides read TGTGCCAGCAGGGGCCCACCCGGGACAGGGTCCAGTAACTATGGCTACACCTTC.

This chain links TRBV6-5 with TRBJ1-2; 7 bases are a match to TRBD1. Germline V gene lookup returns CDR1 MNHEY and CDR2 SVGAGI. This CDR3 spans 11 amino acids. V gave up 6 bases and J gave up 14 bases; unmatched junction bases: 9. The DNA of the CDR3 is TGTGCCAGCAGCCGAGGACAGGCGGAGACCTTC. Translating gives CASSRGQAETF.

The CDR3: CAISEISAGISPLHF. In nucleotides, the CDR3 is TGTGCCATCAGTGAGATTTCGGCAGGGATATCACCCCTCCACTTT. The genes are TRBV10-3 and TRBJ1-6, with D possibly being TRBD1 (5 bases). V shed 2 bases and J shed 10 bases, with 15 bases lying between them. CDR1 is ENHRY, CDR2 SYGVKD, per germline. This CDR3 contains 15 residues.

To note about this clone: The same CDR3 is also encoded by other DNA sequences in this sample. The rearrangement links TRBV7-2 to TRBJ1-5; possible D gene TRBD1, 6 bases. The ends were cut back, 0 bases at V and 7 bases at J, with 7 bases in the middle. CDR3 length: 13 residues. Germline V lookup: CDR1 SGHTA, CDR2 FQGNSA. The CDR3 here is CASSLARGQPQHF. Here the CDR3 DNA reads TGTGCCAGCAGCTTAGCTAGGGGGCAGCCCCAGCATTTT.

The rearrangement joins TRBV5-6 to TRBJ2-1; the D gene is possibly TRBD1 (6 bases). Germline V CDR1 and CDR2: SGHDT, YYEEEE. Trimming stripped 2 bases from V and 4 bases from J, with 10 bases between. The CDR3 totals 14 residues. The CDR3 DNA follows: TGTGCCAGCAGCTTCTTGGGACAATACAATGAGCAGTTCTTC. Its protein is CASSFLGQYNEQFF.

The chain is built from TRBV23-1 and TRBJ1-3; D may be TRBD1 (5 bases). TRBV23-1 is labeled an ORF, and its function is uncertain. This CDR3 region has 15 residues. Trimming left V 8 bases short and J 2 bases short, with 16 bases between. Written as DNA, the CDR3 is TGCGCCAGCTACCCCCGACCCAGGGCTGGAAACACCATATATTTT. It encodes CASYPRPRAGNTIYF.

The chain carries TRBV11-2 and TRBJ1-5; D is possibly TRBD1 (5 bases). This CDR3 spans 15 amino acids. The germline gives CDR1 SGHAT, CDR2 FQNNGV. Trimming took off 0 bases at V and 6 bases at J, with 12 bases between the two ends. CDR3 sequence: CASSLDGGVGQPQHF. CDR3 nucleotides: TGTGCCAGCAGCTTAGACGGGGGGGTTGGTCAGCCCCAGCATTTT.

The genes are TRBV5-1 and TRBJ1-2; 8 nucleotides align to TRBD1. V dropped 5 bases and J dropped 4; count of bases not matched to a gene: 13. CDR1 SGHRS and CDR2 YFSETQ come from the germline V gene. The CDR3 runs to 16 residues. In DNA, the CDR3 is TGCGCCAGCAGACCAGCCTACAGGGGGGCCACCTATGGCTACACCTTC. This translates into CASRPAYRGATYGYTF.

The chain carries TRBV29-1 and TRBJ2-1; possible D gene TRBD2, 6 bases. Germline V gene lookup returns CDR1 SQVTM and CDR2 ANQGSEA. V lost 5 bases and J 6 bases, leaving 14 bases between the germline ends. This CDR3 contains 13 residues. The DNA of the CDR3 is TGCAGCGTTAGGGACTTAGGAGGCAATGAGCAGTTCTTC. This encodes CSVRDLGGNEQFF.

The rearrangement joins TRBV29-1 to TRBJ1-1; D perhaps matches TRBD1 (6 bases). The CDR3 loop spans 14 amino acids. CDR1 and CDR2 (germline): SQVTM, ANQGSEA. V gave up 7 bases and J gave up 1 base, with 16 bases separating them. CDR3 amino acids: CSASPRTANTEAFF. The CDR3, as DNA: TGCAGCGCTAGCCCCCGGACAGCGAACACTGAAGCTTTCTTT.

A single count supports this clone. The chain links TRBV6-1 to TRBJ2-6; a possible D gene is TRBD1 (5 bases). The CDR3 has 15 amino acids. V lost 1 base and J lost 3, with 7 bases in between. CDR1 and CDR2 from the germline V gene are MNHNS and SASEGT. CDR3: CASSEGQNGANVLTF. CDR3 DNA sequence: TGTGCCAGCAGTGAAGGACAGAATGGGGCCAACGTCCTGACTTTC.

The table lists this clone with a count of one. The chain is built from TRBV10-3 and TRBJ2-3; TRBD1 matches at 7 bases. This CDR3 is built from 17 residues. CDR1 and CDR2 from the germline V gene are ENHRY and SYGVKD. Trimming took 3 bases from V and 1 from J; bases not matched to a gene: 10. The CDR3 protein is CAISDRLTGVGTDTQYF. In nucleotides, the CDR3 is TGTGCCATCAGTGACAGGCTTACAGGGGTGGGCACAGATACGCAGTATTTT.

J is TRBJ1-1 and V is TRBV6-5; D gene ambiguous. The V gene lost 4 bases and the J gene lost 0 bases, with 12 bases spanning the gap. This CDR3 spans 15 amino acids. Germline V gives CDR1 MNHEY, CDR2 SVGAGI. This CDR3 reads CASSFEPPLNTEAFF. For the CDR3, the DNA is TGTGCCAGCAGTTTCGAGCCCCCTTTGAACACTGAAGCTTTCTTT.

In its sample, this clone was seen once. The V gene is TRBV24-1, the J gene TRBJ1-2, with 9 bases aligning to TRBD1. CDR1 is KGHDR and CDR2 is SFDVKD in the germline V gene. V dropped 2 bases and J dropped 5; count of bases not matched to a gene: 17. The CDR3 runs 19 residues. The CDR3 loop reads CATSDSSYRDREGYYGYTF. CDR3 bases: TGTGCCACCAGTGATTCTTCTTACCGGGACAGGGAGGGTTATTATGGCTACACCTTC.

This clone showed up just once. The CDR3 DNA follows: TGTGCCAGCAGGTGGACAGGGGAGAACACTGAAGCTTTCTTT. Translation gives CASRWTGENTEAFF. This sequence joins TRBV6-5 and TRBJ1-1; TRBD1 matches 9 bases. The trim removed 6 bases at V and 1 base at J, leaving 3 bases unmatched. Germline CDR1 and CDR2: MNHEY and SVGAGI. The CDR3 is made up of 14 amino acids.

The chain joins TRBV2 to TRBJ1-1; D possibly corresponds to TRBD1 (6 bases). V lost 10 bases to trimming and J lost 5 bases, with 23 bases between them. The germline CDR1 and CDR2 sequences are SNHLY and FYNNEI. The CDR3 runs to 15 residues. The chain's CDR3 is CATKPETGLSTEAFF. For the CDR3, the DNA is TGTGCCACCAAACCCGAAACAGGGTTGAGTACTGAAGCTTTCTTT. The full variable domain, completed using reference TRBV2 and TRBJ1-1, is EPEVTQTPSHQVTQMGQEVILRCVPISNHLYFYWYRQILGQKVEFLVSFYNNEISEKSEIFDDQFSVERPDGSNFTLKIRSTKLEDSAMYFCATKPETGLSTEAFFGQGTRLTVV.

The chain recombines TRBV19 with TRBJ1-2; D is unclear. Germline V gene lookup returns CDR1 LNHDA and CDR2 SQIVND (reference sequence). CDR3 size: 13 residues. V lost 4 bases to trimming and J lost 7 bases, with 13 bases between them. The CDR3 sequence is CASSNASPTGYTF. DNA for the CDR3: TGTGCCAGTAGTAATGCGTCTCCCACTGGCTACACCTTC.

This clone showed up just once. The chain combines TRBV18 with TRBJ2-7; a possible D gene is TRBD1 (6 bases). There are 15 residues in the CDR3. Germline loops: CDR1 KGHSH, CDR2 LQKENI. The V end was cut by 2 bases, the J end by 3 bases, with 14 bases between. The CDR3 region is CASSPTGSPVYEQYF. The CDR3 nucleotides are TGTGCCAGCTCACCAACAGGGTCCCCAGTCTACGAGCAGTACTTC.

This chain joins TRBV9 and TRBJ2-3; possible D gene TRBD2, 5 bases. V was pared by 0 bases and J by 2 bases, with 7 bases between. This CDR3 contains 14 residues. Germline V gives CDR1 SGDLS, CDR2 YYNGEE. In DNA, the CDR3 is TGTGCCAGCAGCGTAGGACTACTCACAGATACGCAGTATTTT. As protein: CASSVGLLTDTQYF.

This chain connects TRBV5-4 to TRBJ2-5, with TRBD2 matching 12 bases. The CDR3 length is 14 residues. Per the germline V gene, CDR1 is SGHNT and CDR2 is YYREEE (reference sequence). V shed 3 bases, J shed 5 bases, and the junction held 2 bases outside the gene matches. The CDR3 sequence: CASSSGTSGETQYF. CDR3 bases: TGTGCCAGCAGCTCCGGGACTAGCGGGGAGACCCAGTACTTC.

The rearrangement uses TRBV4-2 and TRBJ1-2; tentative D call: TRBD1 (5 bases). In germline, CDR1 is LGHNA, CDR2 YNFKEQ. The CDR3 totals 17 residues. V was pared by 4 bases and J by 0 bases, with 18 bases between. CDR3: CASSLLTVRLTNYGYTF. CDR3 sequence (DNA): TGTGCCAGCAGCCTCTTGACAGTGAGACTTACTAACTATGGCTACACCTTC.

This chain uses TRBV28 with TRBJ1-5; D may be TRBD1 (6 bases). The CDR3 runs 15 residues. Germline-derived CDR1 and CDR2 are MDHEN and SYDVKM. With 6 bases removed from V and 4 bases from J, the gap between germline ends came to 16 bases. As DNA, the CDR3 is TGTGCCAGCAGCCCGACAGGAGTGATGAATCAGCCCCAGCATTTT. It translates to CASSPTGVMNQPQHF. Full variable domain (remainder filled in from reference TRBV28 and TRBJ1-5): DVKVTQSSRYLVKRTGEKVFLECVQDMDHENMFWYRQDPGLGLRLIYFSYDVKMKEKGDIPEGYSVSREKKERFSLILESASTNQTSMYLCASSPTGVMNQPQHFGDGTRLSIL.

For the CDR3, the DNA is TGCGCCAGTTCGTGGCAACAGGGGGTAGATGGCTACACCTTC. This translates into CASSWQQGVDGYTF. The V call is TRBV5-1, the J call TRBJ1-2; 8 bases map to TRBD1. This CDR3 is built from 14 residues. The germline V gene encodes CDR1 SGHRS and CDR2 YFSETQ. V lost 8 bases to trimming and J lost 6 bases; unmatched junction nucleotides: 12.

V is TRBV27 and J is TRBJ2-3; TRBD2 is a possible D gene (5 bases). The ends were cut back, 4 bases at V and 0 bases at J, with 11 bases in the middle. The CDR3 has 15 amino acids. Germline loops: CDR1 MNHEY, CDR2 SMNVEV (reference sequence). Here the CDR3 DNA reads TGTGCCAGCAGTTCCGGACTTACTAGCACAGATACGCAGTATTTT. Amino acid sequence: CASSSGLTSTDTQYF.

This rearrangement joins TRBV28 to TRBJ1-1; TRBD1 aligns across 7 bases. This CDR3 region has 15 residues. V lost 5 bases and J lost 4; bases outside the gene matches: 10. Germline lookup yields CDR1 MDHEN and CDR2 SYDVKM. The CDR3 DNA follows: TGTGCCAGCAGTAAAGACAGGGAAGCGGGCACTGAAGCTTTCTTT. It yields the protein CASSKDREAGTEAFF.

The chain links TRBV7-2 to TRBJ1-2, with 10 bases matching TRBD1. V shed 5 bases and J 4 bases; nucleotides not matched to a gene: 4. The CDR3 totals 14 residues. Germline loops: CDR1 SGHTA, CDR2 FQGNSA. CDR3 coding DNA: TGTGCCAGCAGCCCCGGACAGGGGGGCTATGGCTACACCTTC. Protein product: CASSPGQGGYGYTF.